This is a list of T cell receptor beta chains from one sample in a study of blood T cell repertoires in COVID-19. TCRdb's table, derived via immunoSEQ multiplex PCR, lists solely in-frame clones and lacks some. The sample has under 200,000 clones; 80% are singletons. The sequenced material came from PBMCs or T cells enriched from blood (not recorded which). Receptors originate from an older woman who had recovered from COVID-19. Both conserved end residues are part of each CDR3. The D gene is left open where the match is weak. The size entry is marked missing in some rows and otherwise reads once, few, many or a size class.

D,V,size,J,DNA,CDR3
-,TRBV4-1,-,TRBJ1-1,TGCGCCAGCAGCCATCGGCAGGGGAACACTGAAGCTTTCTTT,CASSHRQGNTEAFF
TRBD2,TRBV11-2,-,TRBJ2-7,TGTGCCAGCAGCGTAAGCGGGGGGGATTCCTACGAGCAGTACTTC,CASSVSGGDSYEQYF
-,TRBV2,-,TRBJ1-2,TGTGCCAGCAGTGAGAATCGGGTAGATGAGGGCTACACCTTC,CASSENRVDEGYTF
TRBD1,TRBV6-5,few,TRBJ2-7,TGTGCCAGCACCCCCGGGGCAGGGGGTTCCTACGAGCAGTACTTC,CASTPGAGGSYEQYF
TRBD1,TRBV5-8,few,TRBJ1-1,TGTGCCAGCAGCGGAGGACAGGGGCTGAAAACTGAAGCTTTCTTT,CASSGGQGLKTEAFF
-,TRBV24-1,-,TRBJ1-5,TGTGCCACCAGTGACAGGGGCTATAATAGCAATCAGCCCCAGCATTTT,CATSDRGYNSNQPQHF
-,TRBV7-9,-,TRBJ2-7,TGTGCCAGCAGCTTAGCGACCCAGGGACTCTACGAGCAGTACTTC,CASSLATQGLYEQYF
TRBD1,TRBV9,few,TRBJ1-3,TGTGCCAGCAGCGGACAGGGGACCTTTGGAAACACCATATATTTT,CASSGQGTFGNTIYF
-,TRBV2,-,TRBJ1-6,TGTGCCAGCAGTGAAGCTAGCCAGGGGTATTCACCCCTCCACTTT,CASSEASQGYSPLHF
-,TRBV7-9,-,TRBJ1-5,TGTGCCAGCAGCTTGGCCCCCGGCAATCAGCCCCAGCATTTT,CASSLAPGNQPQHF
TRBD2,TRBV11-1,-,TRBJ2-3,TGTGCCAGCGAGACTAGCGGGGGACTCACAGATACGCAGTATTTT,CASETSGGLTDTQYF
-,TRBV6-1,-,TRBJ2-5,TGTGCCAGCAGTGAACTGGCAGCGTACCAAGAGACCCAGTACTTC,CASSELAAYQETQYF
-,TRBV28,-,TRBJ1-2,TGTGCCAGCAGTTTATGGGCGGGGGGCTACACCTTC,CASSLWAGGYTF
-,TRBV18,-,TRBJ1-4,TGTGCCAGCTCTGAGACATACCCTAATGAAAAACTGTTTTTT,CASSETYPNEKLFF
TRBD1,TRBV25-1,-,TRBJ1-4,TGTGCCAGCAGTGAGGACAGGGTTATGGAAAAACTGTTTTTT,CASSEDRVMEKLFF
-,TRBV18,-,TRBJ1-6,TGTGCCAGCTCACCACTGCCAGGAGGGGATTCACCCCTCCACTTT,CASSPLPGGDSPLHF
-,TRBV12-5,-,TRBJ2-2,TGTGCTAGTGGTCCAGGCGGGGAGCTGTTTTTT,CASGPGGELFF
TRBD2,TRBV15,-,TRBJ2-7,TGTGCCACCAACCGACAGAGAGCGGGGGGCTCGTACGAGCAGTACTTC,CATNRQRAGGSYEQYF
-,TRBV11-2,-,TRBJ2-5,TGTGCCAGCCTGCCCCGAGGACAGCTCCAAGAGACCCAGTACTTC,CASLPRGQLQETQYF
TRBD1,TRBV7-2,-,TRBJ1-6,TGTGCCAGCAGCTTATACCTGGACAGGGATTCACCCCTCCACTTT,CASSLYLDRDSPLHF